Below are 14 T cell receptor beta chains sequenced from a single sample in a study of post-analysis software for immune sequencing data. General study points: When patients were compared with controls, four or five TRBV segments were more frequent, TRBV5-6, TRBV5-1 and TRBV20-1 among them.

Researchers reported that TCR beta cDNA libraries carried unique molecular identifiers. TCRdb redid the calling of the PCR reads with MiXCR, one entry per CDR3 protein. The sample comprises around 710,000 distinct CDR3 sequences, 46% of which are singletons, and roughly 5% rests with the top ten. Their antigens remain unidentified. What was sequenced was blood. These receptors all stem from a girl between 5 and 17 years old with multiple sclerosis.

V usage is TRBV28 and J usage is TRBJ2-7, with D possibly being TRBD1 (5 bases). The CDR3 is 14 residues long. V lost 7 bases and J 3 bases, leaving 16 bases between the germline ends. CDR1 and CDR2 from the germline V gene are MDHEN and SYDVKM. Here the CDR3 reads CASTGATGGYEQYF. The DNA of the CDR3 is TGTGCCAGCACCGGAGCCACAGGCGGCTACGAGCAGTACTTC.

This clonotype was seen more than once but under ten times. The CDR3: CSGLQGAGTEAFF. For the CDR3, the DNA is TGCAGCGGCTTACAGGGGGCAGGAACTGAAGCTTTCTTT. V is TRBV29-1 and J is TRBJ1-1; the match to TRBD1 covers 9 bases. This CDR3 spans 13 amino acids. The V gene's germline CDR1 is SQVTM and CDR2 ANQGSEA. V shed 7 bases and J 5 bases; nucleotides not matched to a gene: 8.

The gene calls are TRBV15 and TRBJ2-5, with TRBD1 matching 7 bases. The J call could be wrong; TRBJ2-7 is a better fit for the DNA end. Germline V lookup: CDR1 LNHNV, CDR2 YYDKDF (reference sequence). This CDR3 is 15 amino acids long. CDR3 nucleotides: TGTGCCACCAGCAGAGTCGACAGGGTATCCTACGAGCAGTACTTC. Encoded protein: CATSRVDRVSYEQYF.

V and J are TRBV6-5 and TRBJ2-1; D is perhaps TRBD1 or TRBD2 (5 bases each). In germline, CDR1 is MNHEY, CDR2 SVGAGI. V lost 5 bases and J lost 0, with 14 bases in between. This CDR3 contains 16 residues. CDR3: CASSPDRGSSYNEQFF. The CDR3 DNA sequence: TGTGCCAGCAGTCCCGACAGAGGGAGCTCCTACAATGAGCAGTTCTTC.

The chain carries TRBV4-2 and TRBJ2-3; the D is unclear. CDR3 length: 19 residues. V was pared by 1 base and J by 0 bases, with 20 bases between. Germline V gene sequence: CDR1 LGHNA, CDR2 YNFKEQ. In nucleotides, the CDR3 is TGTGCCAGCAGCCAAGGATTCGATAGGGCCCCCTGGAGCACAGATACGCAGTATTTT. It yields the protein CASSQGFDRAPWSTDTQYF.

The rearrangement uses TRBV4-3 and TRBJ1-4; 7 bases agree with TRBD1. Trimming at V came to 0 bases and at J to 11 bases, leaving 12 bases not matched to a gene. The CDR3 totals 16 residues. Germline CDR1 LGHNA, CDR2 YSLEER. The CDR3 coding sequence is TGCGCCAGCAGCCAAGATTTCCCCCTAACAGGGGTTAAACTGTTTTTT. As protein: CASSQDFPLTGVKLFF.

The V call is TRBV9, the J call TRBJ2-1; TRBD2 matches 8 bases. Germline trimming cut 0 bases from V and 8 bases from J; bases unmatched to any gene: 4. Germline V gives CDR1 SGDLS, CDR2 YYNGEE. This CDR3 contains 14 residues. CDR3 nucleotide sequence: TGTGCCAGCAGCGTAGCGGGAGGGCCCTATGAGCAGTTCTTC. This gives the protein CASSVAGGPYEQFF.

This clonotype was counted only a few times. The chain links TRBV9 to TRBJ1-2; TRBD1 matches 8 bases. The length of the CDR3 is 15 residues. Germline V gives CDR1 SGDLS, CDR2 YYNGEE. J was trimmed by 0 bases and V by 4 bases; bases with no gene match: 5. In nucleotides, the CDR3 is TGTGCCAGCAGCAGACGACAGGGGTCTAACTATGGCTACACCTTC. Amino acids: CASSRRQGSNYGYTF.

The table lists this clonotype with many counts. The chain combines TRBV20-1 with TRBJ1-2; D uncertain. V was trimmed by 6 bases and J by 3 bases, leaving 8 bases between them. Per the germline V gene, CDR1 is DFQATT and CDR2 is SNEGSKA (reference sequence). The CDR3 runs 11 residues. CDR3 coding DNA: TGCAGTGCCATCGGTGACTATGGCTACACCTTC. As protein: CSAIGDYGYTF.

This chain links TRBV25-1 with TRBJ2-5; 7 bases line up with TRBD1. CDR1 and CDR2 (germline): MGHDK, SYGVNS. This CDR3 contains 16 residues. Trimming removed 4 bases from V and 1 base from J; junction bases left unmatched: 9. In nucleotides, the CDR3 is TGTGCCAGCAGTGCGGTCCGGGACAGAGCCCAAGAGACCCAGTACTTC. This encodes CASSAVRDRAQETQYF.

V and J are TRBV20-1 and TRBJ1-4, with 7 bases lining up with TRBD1. V was pared by 3 bases and J by 10 bases, with 11 bases of the junction left unmatched. Germline loops: CDR1 DFQATT, CDR2 SNEGSKA (reference sequence). The CDR3 runs to 14 residues. In DNA form, the CDR3 reads TGCAGTGCTAGGACGACAGGGTCTTGGGGAAAACTGTTTTTT. Translation: CSARTTGSWGKLFF.

This clonotype has more than one count but fewer than ten. This sequence joins TRBV28 and TRBJ2-5; D is undetermined. V dropped 3 bases and J dropped 5 bases, with 16 bases sitting between them. Germline CDR1 and CDR2: MDHEN and SYDVKM. The length of the CDR3 is 15 residues. CDR3 in amino acids: CASSFGSGWTETQYF. DNA of the CDR3: TGTGCCAGCAGTTTTGGATCGGGCTGGACCGAGACCCAGTACTTC.

This chain joins TRBV10-3 and TRBJ2-3; 11 bases are a match to TRBD2. This CDR3 is 15 amino acids long. Germline V CDR1 and CDR2: ENHRY, SYGVKD. With V trimmed by 6 bases and J by 2 bases, 4 bases remained unmatched. CDR3 sequence: CAIRELAGDTDTQYF. The CDR3 nucleotides read TGTGCCATCAGGGAACTAGCGGGGGACACAGATACGCAGTATTTT.

The genes are TRBV6-2 or TRBV6-3 and TRBJ2-7; TRBD2 matches at 14 bases. This CDR3 has 17 residues. J was trimmed by 5 bases and V by 7 bases; bases with no gene match: 13. CDR1 and CDR2 from the germline V gene are MNHEY and SVGEGT. This CDR3 is CASTGTSGGRNPHEQYF. CDR3 sequence (DNA): TGTGCCAGCACCGGGACTAGCGGGGGACGGAACCCCCACGAGCAGTACTTC.